This passage covers 4 T cell receptor beta chains from one sample sequenced in a study of graft-versus-host responses after intestinal transplantation. No antigen is known for these receptors. TCRdb's copy holds only in-frame clones and misses some; the assay was immunoSEQ multiplex PCR. Among about 83,000 clones listed, roughly 91% were seen once. Sequenced here: unstimulated CD4+ T cells sorted from spleen or lymph node cells, sampled before intestinal transplant. The receptors originated from a human donor who received an intestinal transplant.

CDR3 loop: CASIGWRGGETQYF. The CDR3 DNA follows: TGTGCCAGCATTGGTTGGAGGGGAGGAGAGACCCAGTACTTC. This sequence joins TRBV28 and TRBJ2-5; tentative D call: TRBD2 (6 bases). The CDR3 runs to 14 residues. Germline V gene lookup returns CDR1 MDHEN and CDR2 SYDVKM. V was trimmed by 7 bases and J by 4 bases, leaving 16 bases between them.

This chain joins TRBV10-3 and TRBJ2-7, with D possibly matching TRBD1 (6 bases). The V gene's germline CDR1 is ENHRY and CDR2 SYGVKD. V lost 3 bases and J 2 bases, leaving 11 bases between the germline ends. The CDR3 is made up of 14 amino acids. The CDR3 reads CAISERQETYEQYF. The CDR3 region has the DNA TGTGCCATCAGTGAACGACAGGAGACCTACGAGCAGTACTTC.

The CDR3 DNA sequence: TGTGCCAGCAGCGTAGCGTCCAGTAGAGGCGGCATTCAGTACTTC. As protein: CASSVASSRGGIQYF. The chain couples TRBV9 to TRBJ2-4; D call uncertain. Germline CDR1 and CDR2: SGDLS and YYNGEE. Deletions cut 0 bases from V and 9 bases from J, with 16 bases between. CDR3 length equals 15 residues.

The chain recombines TRBV4-2 with TRBJ2-7; 11 bases fit TRBD2. V was clipped by 0 bases and J by 0 bases; unmatched bases: 4. The V gene's germline CDR1 is LGHNA and CDR2 YNFKEQ. The CDR3 loop spans 17 amino acids. CDR3 amino acids: CASSQDPTSGGSYEQYF. CDR3 in DNA: TGTGCCAGCAGCCAAGACCCCACTAGCGGGGGCTCCTACGAGCAGTACTTC.